This record concerns one T cell receptor beta chain sequence. This clonotype was seen ten or more times. Its target antigen remains unknown. No qualities accompany the bases; no much larger clone lies one base away. This entry belongs to a study of T cells in Graves' hyperthyroidism and ophthalmopathy (dated by TCRdb to between 2017 and 2020). About the investigation overall: Peripheral blood was collected at initial diagnosis, before any treatment. TCR V-J signatures able to tell the groups apart were searched for in a discovery cohort of 90 to 100 patients, of whom around 42 had Graves' ophthalmopathy and around 57 had stable Graves' hyperthyroidism. Prospective prediction of ophthalmopathy was tested in an independent validation cohort consisting of some 20 hyperthyroidism patients and some 17 patients who later progressed to ophthalmopathy. For training and testing, the 80 to 100 patients in the discovery cohort were randomly divided in a 7:3 ratio. Thyroid tissue and blood T-cell repertoires from several Graves' hyperthyroidism patients were also compared in the study. After sampling, hyperthyroidism patients received methimazole starting at 30 mg daily, and ophthalmopathy patients received high-dose intravenous methylprednisolone. TCR Vbeta CDR3 sequencing of 140 or so peripheral blood samples (roughly 43 ophthalmopathy, 75 hyperthyroidism and approximately 17 progressor patients) is reported in the paper.

The germline V gene encodes CDR1 LNHNV and CDR2 YYDKDF (reference sequence). Measured from the cysteine to the phenylalanine, the CDR3 is 14 residues long. Only the CDR3 region is kept as DNA, spanning 42 bases read in frame from base 1. At the junction V is shortened by 4 bases and J by 4 bases, with 11 bases in between. The TCR beta CDR3 regions were amplified from the RNA transcripts. For the first round of RT-PCR on the TCR CDR3, the HTBI primer set was used together with the Qiagen OneStep RT-PCR kit. Libraries were constructed in a second round of multiplex PCR, after which size selection and purification were carried out. Libraries were sequenced paired-end with 100 bp reads on an Illumina HiSeq2000. Regarding the original processing steps: SOAPnuke was used to process the raw data, with reads discarded if the reads contained adapters or uncalled bases, had a mean Phred below 15, or lacked an exact constant-primer or identifier match. COPE v1.2.5 was used to merge high-quality paired reads, and clonotypes were defined as unique nucleotide sequences. Clonotypes were aligned to IMGT TRBV, TRBD and TRBJ reference segments using MiTCR v1.1. Only V-J combinations with frequency above 0.0001, covering 99.2% of repertoires, were analysed. A TCS score was defined as the ratio of F50 (clonal expansion) to E x V (chaos), with BLOSUM62-based TCRdist applied between CDR3 peptides within each V-J. Welch's t-statistics and random forest reduced some 510 V-J features to under 15, which were used in a naive Bayes classifier (R e1071). The public reads were reprocessed in TCRdb via fastp at Q25 and MiXCR, keeping in-frame beta chains. Each record represents a unique CDR3 protein, reported with the most common genes and DNA among its rows. Here the V and J calls rest on TCRdb's processing, not on the authors' analysis. Within this sample are roughly 500,000 distinct CDR3 sequences, with about 14% of them counted one time only. More than 4.5% of the sample belongs to the ten largest clones.

The hyperthyroidism patients were between 18 and 65 years old and newly diagnosed, with a disease duration of less than 2 months. Exclusion was applied to patients with uncontrolled infections, other autoimmune diseases, pregnancy or lactation. Diagnoses relied on clinical symptoms, serum thyroxine and TRAb, thyroid ultrasound and orbital computed tomography. For progressor patients, blood was drawn at the first diagnosis of hyperthyroidism, before any ophthalmopathy symptoms had appeared. PBMCs were isolated from about 9 ml of fresh peripheral blood by Ficoll-Paque density gradient centrifugation. Patients classed as progressors first received a Graves' hyperthyroidism diagnosis and then went on to develop ophthalmopathy during follow-up. Trizol reagent was used to extract total RNA, and RNA quality was then checked on an Agilent 2100 Bioanalyzer. The paper as a whole reports these results and caveats: Most expanded thyroid clonotypes (frequency above 0.001) were also found in blood, which suggests that blood repertoires may mirror thyroid immune responses. A model built on a 13 V-J signature distinguished ophthalmopathy from stable hyperthyroidism, reaching 87.88% sensitivity and 81% to 83% specificity in cross-validation and 80%/75% in testing. No statistical method was used to set the sample size in advance, and investigators knew the group allocation. During validation, the model predicted progression to ophthalmopathy a median of around 7 months ahead of onset, with approximately 70% sensitivity and about 75% specificity.

Material for sequencing was blood. The clonotype was recovered from a woman aged 25-40 years with Graves' hyperthyroidism that later progressed to Graves' ophthalmopathy. This sequence uses TRBV15 and TRBJ2-1; the D gene is perhaps TRBD1 or TRBD2, each of them matching over 5 bases. The nucleotides read TGTGCCACCAGCACCTGGGACGGATACAATGAGCAGTTCTTC. Translated, this gives CATSTWDGYNEQFF.